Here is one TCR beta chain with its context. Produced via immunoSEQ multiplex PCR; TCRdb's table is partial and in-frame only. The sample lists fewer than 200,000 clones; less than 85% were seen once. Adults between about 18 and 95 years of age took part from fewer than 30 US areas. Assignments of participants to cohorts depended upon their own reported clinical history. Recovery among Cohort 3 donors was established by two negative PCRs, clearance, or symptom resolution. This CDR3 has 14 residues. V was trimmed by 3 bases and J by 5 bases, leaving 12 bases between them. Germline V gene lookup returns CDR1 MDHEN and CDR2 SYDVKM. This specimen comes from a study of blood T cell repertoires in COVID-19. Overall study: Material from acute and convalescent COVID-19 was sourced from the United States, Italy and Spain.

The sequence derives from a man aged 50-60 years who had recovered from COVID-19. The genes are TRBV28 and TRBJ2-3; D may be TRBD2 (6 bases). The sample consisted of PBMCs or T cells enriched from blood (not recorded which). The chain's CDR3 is CASSLGGGGDTQYF. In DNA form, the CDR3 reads TGTGCCAGCAGTTTGGGAGGTGGGGGAGATACGCAGTATTTT. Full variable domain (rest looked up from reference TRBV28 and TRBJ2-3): DVKVTQSSRYLVKRTGEKVFLECVQDMDHENMFWYRQDPGLGLRLIYFSYDVKMKEKGDIPEGYSVSREKKERFSLILESASTNQTSMYLCASSLGGGGDTQYFGPGTRLTVL.